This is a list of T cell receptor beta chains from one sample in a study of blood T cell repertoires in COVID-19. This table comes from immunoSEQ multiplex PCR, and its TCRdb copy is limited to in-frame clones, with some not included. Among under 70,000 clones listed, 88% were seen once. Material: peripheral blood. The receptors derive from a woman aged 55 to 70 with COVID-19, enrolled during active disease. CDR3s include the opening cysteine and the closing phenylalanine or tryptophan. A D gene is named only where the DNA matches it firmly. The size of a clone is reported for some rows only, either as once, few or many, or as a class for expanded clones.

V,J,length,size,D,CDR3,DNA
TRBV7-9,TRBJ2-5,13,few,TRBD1,CASTGTEGETQYF,TGTGCCAGCACCGGGACAGAAGGAGAGACCCAGTACTTC
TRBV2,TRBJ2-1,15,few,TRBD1,CASSENLQGYNEQFF,TGTGCCAGCAGTGAAAATCTACAGGGGTACAATGAGCAGTTCTTC
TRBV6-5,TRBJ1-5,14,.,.,CASSFTGFGQPQHF,TGTGCCAGCAGCTTCACAGGGTTCGGTCAGCCCCAGCATTTT
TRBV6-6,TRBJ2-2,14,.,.,CASRPLLVSGELFF,TGTGCCAGCAGGCCCCTACTAGTGTCCGGGGAGCTGTTTTTT
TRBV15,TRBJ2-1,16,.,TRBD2,CATSRDRGGTYNEQFF,TGTGCCACCAGCAGAGACCGGGGGGGGACCTACAATGAGCAGTTCTTC
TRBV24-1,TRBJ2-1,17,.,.,CATSDWTAPEFDNEQFF,TGTGCCACCAGTGACTGGACAGCCCCCGAGTTTGACAATGAGCAGTTCTTC
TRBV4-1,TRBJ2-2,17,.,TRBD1,CASSQERQGRNTGELFF,TGCGCCAGCAGCCAAGAGAGACAGGGGCGAAACACCGGGGAGCTGTTTTTT
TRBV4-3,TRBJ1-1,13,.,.,CASSQDSNTEAFF,TGCGCCAGCAGCCAAGACAGTAACACTGAAGCTTTCTTT
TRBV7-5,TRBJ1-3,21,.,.,CARSLPYPPSLTGPSGNTIYF,TGTGCCAGAAGCTTACCCTATCCCCCGAGCTTGACAGGGCCGTCTGGAAACACCATATATTTT
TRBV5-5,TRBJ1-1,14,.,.,CASSQQVGNTEAFF,TGTGCCAGCAGCCAACAGGTGGGAAACACTGAAGCTTTCTTT
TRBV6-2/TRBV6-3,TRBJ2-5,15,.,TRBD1,CASSFWTGGAQTQYF,TGTGCCAGCAGTTTCTGGACAGGGGGCGCCCAGACCCAGTACTTC
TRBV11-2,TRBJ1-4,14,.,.,CASSLARVGEKLFF,TGTGCCAGCAGCTTAGCCAGGGTTGGAGAAAAACTGTTTTTT
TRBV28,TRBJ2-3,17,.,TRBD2,CASSRRREGSSTDTQYF,TGTGCCAGCAGTCGCCGTCGGGAGGGATCTAGCACAGATACGCAGTATTTT
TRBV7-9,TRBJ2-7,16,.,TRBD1,CASSYYGTGQSYEQYF,TGTGCCAGCAGCTACTACGGGACAGGGCAGTCCTACGAGCAGTACTTC
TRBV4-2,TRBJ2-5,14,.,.,CASSQAAGLETQYF,TGTGCCAGCAGCCAAGCCGCGGGCTTAGAGACCCAGTACTTC
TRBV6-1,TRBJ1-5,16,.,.,CASSETSGALNQPQHF,TGTGCCAGCAGTGAAACGTCAGGGGCCTTAAATCAGCCCCAGCATTTT
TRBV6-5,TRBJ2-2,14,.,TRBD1,CATVVQRGPGELFF,TGTGCCACCGTAGTACAAAGGGGGCCCGGGGAGCTGTTTTTT
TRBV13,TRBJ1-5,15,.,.,CASSLGRAGNQPQHF,TGTGCCAGCAGCTTAGGCCGGGCGGGGAATCAGCCCCAGCATTTT
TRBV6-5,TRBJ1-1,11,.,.,CASSYEIEAFF,TGTGCCAGCAGTTACGAGATTGAAGCTTTCTTT
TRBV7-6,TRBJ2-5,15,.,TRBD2,CASSPGRGADETQYF,TGTGCCAGCAGCCCAGGGCGGGGGGCGGACGAGACCCAGTACTTC
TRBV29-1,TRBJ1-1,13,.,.,CSGLRRGNTEAFF,TGCAGCGGATTGCGGAGGGGGAACACTGAAGCTTTCTTT
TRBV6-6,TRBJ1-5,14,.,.,CASSPIDGNQPQHF,TGTGCCAGCAGCCCTATCGATGGCAATCAGCCCCAGCATTTT
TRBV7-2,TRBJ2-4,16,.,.,CASSLAVTVAKNIQYF,TGTGCCAGCAGCTTAGCGGTCACAGTAGCCAAAAACATTCAGTACTTC
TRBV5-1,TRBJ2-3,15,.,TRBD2,CASSPGTSLTDTQYF,TGCGCCAGCAGTCCCGGGACTAGCTTAACAGATACGCAGTATTTT
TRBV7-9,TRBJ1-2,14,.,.,CASSVLDGAYGYTF,TGTGCCAGCAGCGTTTTAGACGGAGCCTATGGCTACACCTTC
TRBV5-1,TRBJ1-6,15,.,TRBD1,CASSKGQGARSPLHF,TGCGCCAGCAGCAAAGGACAGGGGGCGCGTTCACCCCTCCACTTT
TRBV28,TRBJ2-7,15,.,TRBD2,CASMAGGPDFYEQYF,TGTGCCAGCATGGCGGGAGGGCCAGACTTCTACGAGCAGTACTTC
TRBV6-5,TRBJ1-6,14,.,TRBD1,CASSWTGRNSPLHF,TGTGCCAGCAGTTGGACAGGGCGCAATTCACCCCTCCACTTT
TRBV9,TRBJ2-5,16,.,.,CASSVEGGDGQETQYF,TGTGCCAGCAGCGTAGAAGGGGGGGACGGACAAGAGACCCAGTACTTC
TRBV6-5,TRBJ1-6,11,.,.,CASSTCSPLHF,TGTGCCAGCAGTACATGTTCACCCCTCCACTTT
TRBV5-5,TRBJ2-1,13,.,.,CASTLWERNEQFF,TGTGCCAGCACCCTGTGGGAGAGGAATGAGCAGTTCTTC
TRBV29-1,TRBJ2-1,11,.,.,CSGGLYNEQFF,TGCAGCGGCGGACTATACAATGAGCAGTTCTTC
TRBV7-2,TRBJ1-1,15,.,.,CASSMDSLMNTEAFF,TGTGCCAGCAGCATGGACAGTCTTATGAACACTGAAGCTTTCTTT
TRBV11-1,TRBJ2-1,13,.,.,CASSLYSRTMQFF,TGTGCCAGCAGCTTATACTCACGGACTATGCAGTTCTTC
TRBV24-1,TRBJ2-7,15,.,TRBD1,CATSDPRQGDYEQYF,TGTGCCACCAGTGATCCCCGACAGGGGGACTACGAGCAGTACTTC
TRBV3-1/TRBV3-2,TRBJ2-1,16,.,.,CASSHLATGTYNEQFF,TGTGCCAGCAGCCACCTGGCAACGGGGACCTACAATGAGCAGTTCTTC
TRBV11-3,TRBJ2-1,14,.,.,CASSLGNSPNEQFF,TGTGCCAGCAGCTTAGGAAACAGCCCCAATGAGCAGTTCTTC